One and the same sample provided the 11 T cell receptor beta chains below, sequenced in a study of shared clonotypes between healthy human individuals (dated by TCRdb to about 2020). To prepare the library, the immunoSEQ multiplex PCR assay was applied. TCRdb limited this immuneACCESS table to in-frame rearrangements with V and J called. A share of clones is missing; checked studies link under half to unresolved V genes, and the rest is unexplained. The sample records around 690,000 clones, around 91% of which are singletons. The top ten constitute around a third of the sample. The sequencing sample was made of memory CD8+ T cells from PBMCs. Per the publication, the cell subset or site label means: CD45RO+ cells pooled with CCR7-negative TemRA cells. Every receptor here comes from a man between 18 and 29 years old in good health. Some clones in this sample may be carry-over from other donors' samples.

As for this clone: Other nucleotide sequences in the sample specify the same CDR3. The CDR3 DNA reads TGTGCCAGCAGGGACAATGAGCAGTTCTTC. Its protein product is CASRDNEQFF. The V gene is TRBV28, the J gene TRBJ2-1, with no clear D. Trimming removed 6 bases at V and 5 bases at J, with 2 bases between. Germline-derived CDR1 and CDR2 are MDHEN and SYDVKM. This CDR3 is 10 amino acids long.

The V and J genes are TRBV5-6 and TRBJ1-2; TRBD1 is a possible D gene (5 bases). The CDR3 sequence is 16 residues long. V was shortened by 0 bases and J by 1 base, with 13 bases between the two germline ends. CDR1 SGHDT and CDR2 YYEEEE come from the germline V gene. The CDR3 is CASSLGPGNVNYGYTF. The CDR3 nucleotides are TGTGCCAGCAGCTTGGGACCAGGGAATGTTAACTATGGCTACACCTTC.

This chain uses TRBV7-9 with TRBJ1-2; D is unclear. The CDR3 runs 14 residues. V lost 1 base and J 2 bases, leaving 8 bases between the germline ends. CDR1 and CDR2 (germline): SEHNR, FQNEAQ (reference sequence). CDR3 nucleotides: TGTGCCAGCAGCTTAGAAGCGGGGAACTATGGCTACACCTTC. Protein sequence: CASSLEAGNYGYTF.

The chain has TRBV11-2 and TRBJ2-7; a weak D match, TRBD2 (6 bases). The V end was cut by 10 bases, the J end by 4 bases, with 17 bases between. The CDR3 sequence is 13 residues long. CDR1 SGHAT and CDR2 FQNNGV come from the germline V gene. CDR3 DNA sequence: TGTGCCACCCGGAGGGCTCTAGAATACGAGCAGTACTTC. Amino acid sequence: CATRRALEYEQYF.

The gene calls are TRBV21-1 and TRBJ1-2. TRBV21-1 represents a pseudogene. This CDR3 has 14 residues. The CDR3, as DNA: TGTGCCCGGCCGATGGCTGTCCTTAACTATGGCTACACCTTC. This codes for CARPMAVLNYGYTF.

A single count supports this clone. The rearrangement uses TRBV7-2 and TRBJ2-7, with 7 positions matching TRBD2. The V gene's germline CDR1 is SGHTA and CDR2 FQGNSA. This CDR3 contains 15 residues. J gave up 0 bases and V 8 bases, and 10 bases lay outside the gene matches. The CDR3 DNA is TGTGCCAGCGGCCCCTGGGGAGGGTACTCCTACGAGCAGTACTTC. Translated: CASGPWGGYSYEQYF.

The chain combines TRBV4-1 with TRBJ1-4; D call uncertain. V was clipped by 3 bases and J by 12 bases, with 17 bases between them. The CDR3 is 14 amino acids. Per the germline V gene, CDR1 is MGHRA and CDR2 is YSYEKL. CDR3 protein: CASSQTSGVPELFF. The CDR3 DNA reads TGCGCCAGCAGCCAGACCTCCGGGGTCCCCGAACTGTTTTTT.

J is TRBJ1-2 and V is TRBV4-1; D is uncertain. Trimming took off 0 bases at V and 7 bases at J, with 12 bases between the two ends. Germline V gene data show CDR1 as MGHRA and CDR2 as YSYEKL. The CDR3 has 14 amino acids. CDR3 bases: TGCGCCAGCAGCCAAGATCGGCAGACCGGTGGCTACACCTTC. It translates to CASSQDRQTGGYTF.

The rearrangement uses TRBV15 and TRBJ1-4; TRBD1 agrees at 10 bases. This CDR3 contains 17 residues. Looked up from germline, CDR1 is LNHNV and CDR2 is YYDKDF (reference sequence). V trimming: 3 bases; J trimming: 5 bases; junction bases outside the gene matches: 9. The CDR3 region is CATSSPHAGQGNEKLFF. The CDR3 DNA follows: TGTGCCACCAGCAGTCCCCACGCGGGACAGGGGAATGAAAAACTGTTTTTT. Supplemented by reference TRBV15 and TRBJ1-4, the full variable domain reads DAMVIQNPRYQVTQFGKPVTLSCSQTLNHNVMYWYQQKSSQAPKLLFHYYDKDFNNEADTPDNFQSRRPNTSFCFLDIRSPGLGDTAMYLCATSSPHAGQGNEKLFFGSGTQLSVL.

This rearrangement joins TRBV7-9 to TRBJ2-7, with D uncertain. This CDR3 has 15 amino acids. Between the trimmed V and J ends, which lost 4 bases and 0 bases, there was a span of 13 bases. CDR1 and CDR2 from the germline V gene are SEHNR and FQNEAQ (reference sequence). The CDR3 protein is CASSWWTDASYEQYF. CDR3 in DNA: TGTGCCAGCAGCTGGTGGACGGATGCCTCCTACGAGCAGTACTTC.

This clone was seen a single time. This sequence joins TRBV19 and TRBJ2-3, with TRBD2 matching over 8 bases. The germline V gene encodes CDR1 LNHDA and CDR2 SQIVND (reference sequence). The length of the CDR3 is 18 residues. V was pared by 4 bases and J by 5 bases, with 17 bases of the junction left unmatched. This CDR3 reads CASSTMGWEAGAVDTQYF. DNA of the CDR3: TGTGCCAGTAGTACAATGGGGTGGGAAGCGGGAGCGGTAGATACGCAGTATTTT.